This is a list of T cell receptor beta chains from one sample in a study of T-cell reconstitution after alpha-beta-depleted transplantation in children. TCRdb re-called the PCR reads through MiXCR, storing one row per CDR3 protein. The profile shows around 300,000 distinct CDR3 sequences, around 25% of them singletons. Source: PBMCs, mostly from graft donor cells, taken 180 days after TCRalphabeta/CD19-depleted stem cell transplant. The receptors were gathered from a male patient between 5 and 17 years old who had a stem cell transplant for acute lymphoblastic leukemia, so the T cells may come from the graft donor. Both conserved end residues are part of each CDR3. A D gene is named only where the DNA matches it firmly. Rows may omit the clone size; those that give it use once, few, many or a size class.

cdr3_nt: TGCGCCACCAGCCCGGACTTGAAAGGGGACATTCAGTACTTC
cdr3_aa: CATSPDLKGDIQYF
v_call: TRBV5-1
d_call: -
j_call: TRBJ2-4
clone_size: -

cdr3_nt: TGTGCCAGCAGCCAGCAATTAGCGTCTGCGCAGTATTTT
cdr3_aa: CASSQQLASAQYF
v_call: TRBV14
d_call: -
j_call: TRBJ2-3
clone_size: -

cdr3_nt: TGCGCCAGCAGCTTGGAGCCCCCGTCACGCACCGGGGAGCTGTTTTTT
cdr3_aa: CASSLEPPSRTGELFF
v_call: TRBV5-1
d_call: -
j_call: TRBJ2-2
clone_size: few

cdr3_nt: TGCGCCAGCAGCACCGACACGACCTACGAGCAGTACTTC
cdr3_aa: CASSTDTTYEQYF
v_call: TRBV5-1
d_call: -
j_call: TRBJ2-7
clone_size: many

cdr3_nt: TGTGCCAGCAGTGCTTCCGGGACAGGCTACTCACCCCTCCACTTT
cdr3_aa: CASSASGTGYSPLHF
v_call: TRBV25-1
d_call: TRBD1
j_call: TRBJ1-6
clone_size: -

cdr3_nt: TGTGCCAGCAGTTACGGGAGCGGGCAGGGAGGATGGAATCAGCCCCAGCATTTT
cdr3_aa: CASSYGSGQGGWNQPQHF
v_call: TRBV6-5
d_call: -
j_call: TRBJ1-5
clone_size: -

cdr3_nt: TGTGCCAGCAGCAAAGTGATAGAAGGGGTTGAGACTGAAGCTTTCTTT
cdr3_aa: CASSKVIEGVETEAFF
v_call: TRBV21-1
d_call: -
j_call: TRBJ1-1
clone_size: -

cdr3_nt: TGCGCCAGCAGCTCTCTACTCTACGAGCAGTACTTC
cdr3_aa: CASSSLLYEQYF
v_call: TRBV5-1
d_call: -
j_call: TRBJ2-7
clone_size: -

cdr3_nt: TGTGCCAGCAGACCTAGCGGTGCGACTAGCACAGATACGCAGTATTTT
cdr3_aa: CASRPSGATSTDTQYF
v_call: TRBV12-3/TRBV12-4
d_call: TRBD2
j_call: TRBJ2-3
clone_size: many

cdr3_nt: TGTGCCAGCAATTTCCGAGGGGCGCGGACTGAAGCTTTCTTT
cdr3_aa: CASNFRGARTEAFF
v_call: TRBV6-5
d_call: -
j_call: TRBJ1-1
clone_size: -

cdr3_nt: TGCAGTGCTAGAGCCACACTAGCGGGAGGGGGTACGCAGTATTTT
cdr3_aa: CSARATLAGGGTQYF
v_call: TRBV20-1
d_call: TRBD2
j_call: TRBJ2-3
clone_size: few

cdr3_nt: TGCAGTGCTATCTCCTGGGACTTCCACTACGAGCAGTACTTC
cdr3_aa: CSAISWDFHYEQYF
v_call: TRBV20-1
d_call: -
j_call: TRBJ2-7
clone_size: -

cdr3_nt: TGTGCCAGCAGCCCGGGACCGCAAGAGACCCAGTACTTC
cdr3_aa: CASSPGPQETQYF
v_call: TRBV7-2
d_call: -
j_call: TRBJ2-5
clone_size: few

cdr3_nt: TGTGCCAGCAACTATCAAACGGAAACTAACTATGGCTACACCTTC
cdr3_aa: CASNYQTETNYGYTF
v_call: TRBV5-5
d_call: -
j_call: TRBJ1-2
clone_size: -

cdr3_nt: TGTGCCAGCTCACCCCGGCAGTTCCAAGAGACCCAGTACTTC
cdr3_aa: CASSPRQFQETQYF
v_call: TRBV18
d_call: -
j_call: TRBJ2-5
clone_size: few

cdr3_nt: TGTGCCAGCAGCTTAGACATCGCCGGGGAGCTGTTTTTT
cdr3_aa: CASSLDIAGELFF
v_call: TRBV7-9
d_call: -
j_call: TRBJ2-2
clone_size: few

cdr3_nt: TGTGCCACCAGTGATGGCGGGAGACCCTACAATGAGCAGTTCTTC
cdr3_aa: CATSDGGRPYNEQFF
v_call: TRBV24-1
d_call: TRBD2
j_call: TRBJ2-1
clone_size: few

cdr3_nt: TGCGCCAGCAGCTTGGCCGCAGATACGCAGTATTTT
cdr3_aa: CASSLAADTQYF
v_call: TRBV5-1
d_call: -
j_call: TRBJ2-3
clone_size: many

cdr3_nt: TGCGCCAGCAGGGAGGAGCCGCCGGGCCCTAGCTCTGGAAACACCATATATTTT
cdr3_aa: CASREEPPGPSSGNTIYF
v_call: TRBV4-1
d_call: -
j_call: TRBJ1-3
clone_size: -

cdr3_nt: TGCGCCAGCAGCCCTCGACTAGGCGAGAACACCGGGGAGCTGTTTTTT
cdr3_aa: CASSPRLGENTGELFF
v_call: TRBV4-1
d_call: -
j_call: TRBJ2-2
clone_size: -

cdr3_nt: TGCGCCAGCAGCTTGGTCGGGGCAGATACGCAGTATTTT
cdr3_aa: CASSLVGADTQYF
v_call: TRBV5-1
d_call: -
j_call: TRBJ2-3
clone_size: many

cdr3_nt: TGCGCCAGCAGCATGCTATGCCGGACAGGCAGGGCTAGCGGGTGTCAAGAGACCCAGTACTTC
cdr3_aa: CASSMLCRTGRASGCQETQYF
v_call: TRBV5-1
d_call: -
j_call: TRBJ2-5
clone_size: -

cdr3_nt: TGTGCCTTCAGCCCCCACGGCGGACAGCCCCTGGGGGCCTATGGCTACACCTTC
cdr3_aa: CAFSPHGGQPLGAYGYTF
v_call: TRBV12-3/TRBV12-4
d_call: -
j_call: TRBJ1-2
clone_size: -

cdr3_nt: TGTGCCAGCAGTTTACGGGTCTCCTCCTACGAGCAGTACTTC
cdr3_aa: CASSLRVSSYEQYF
v_call: TRBV12-3/TRBV12-4
d_call: -
j_call: TRBJ2-7
clone_size: -

cdr3_nt: TGTGCCAGCAGCTCTTGGGCGGGGAACACAGATACGCAGTATTTT
cdr3_aa: CASSSWAGNTDTQYF
v_call: TRBV7-9
d_call: -
j_call: TRBJ2-3
clone_size: few

cdr3_nt: TGTGCCAGCAGTTACGCGCAGTACTACGAGCAGTACTTC
cdr3_aa: CASSYAQYYEQYF
v_call: TRBV6-5
d_call: -
j_call: TRBJ2-7
clone_size: -

cdr3_nt: TGTGCCAGCAGATCTAGTCCCGGGAGTGGAGGGTTAAGTGAAGCTTTCTTT
cdr3_aa: CASRSSPGSGGLSEAFF
v_call: TRBV7-6
d_call: -
j_call: TRBJ1-1
clone_size: few

cdr3_nt: TGTGCCAGCAGCGTAGGGAGGGGATACGAGACCCAGTACTTC
cdr3_aa: CASSVGRGYETQYF
v_call: TRBV9
d_call: -
j_call: TRBJ2-5
clone_size: -

cdr3_nt: TGCAGTGCTGAGTCGACTAGCGGGAGAACCGGGGAGCTGTTTTTT
cdr3_aa: CSAESTSGRTGELFF
v_call: TRBV20-1
d_call: TRBD2
j_call: TRBJ2-2
clone_size: -

cdr3_nt: TGCGCCAGCAGCACGACTAGCGGGAGTTACGAGCAGTACTTC
cdr3_aa: CASSTTSGSYEQYF
v_call: TRBV5-1
d_call: TRBD2
j_call: TRBJ2-7
clone_size: few

cdr3_nt: TGTGCCAGCAGCCAAGAAAGACAGGGCTACGCTGTGAATGAAGCTTTCTTT
cdr3_aa: CASSQERQGYAVNEAFF
v_call: TRBV3-1
d_call: TRBD1
j_call: TRBJ1-1
clone_size: -

cdr3_nt: TGCGCCAGCAGCTTCGGACAGAGCTATGGCTACACCTTC
cdr3_aa: CASSFGQSYGYTF
v_call: TRBV5-1
d_call: -
j_call: TRBJ1-2
clone_size: -

cdr3_nt: TGTGCCAGCAGCTTAGCGGTGAGAACTGAAGCTTTCTTT
cdr3_aa: CASSLAVRTEAFF
v_call: TRBV7-9
d_call: -
j_call: TRBJ1-1
clone_size: few

cdr3_nt: TGTGCCAGCAGTAATCCGGGACCCCAAGAGACCCAGTACTTC
cdr3_aa: CASSNPGPQETQYF
v_call: TRBV12-3/TRBV12-4
d_call: -
j_call: TRBJ2-5
clone_size: few

cdr3_nt: TGCGCCAGCAGCCAAGATGGACGGAACTCCTACGAGCAGTACTTC
cdr3_aa: CASSQDGRNSYEQYF
v_call: TRBV4-1
d_call: -
j_call: TRBJ2-7
clone_size: few

cdr3_nt: TGTGCCAGCAGTTACCCGACCGCGAGCCTCTTAAATTCACCCCTCCACTTT
cdr3_aa: CASSYPTASLLNSPLHF
v_call: TRBV28
d_call: -
j_call: TRBJ1-6
clone_size: -

cdr3_nt: TGTGCCAGCAGCTACGGACTAGGGCTAACCTACGAGCAGTACTTC
cdr3_aa: CASSYGLGLTYEQYF
v_call: TRBV13
d_call: TRBD2
j_call: TRBJ2-7
clone_size: few

cdr3_nt: TGTGCCAGCACCGCGTCTTCCGAGCAGTACTTC
cdr3_aa: CASTASSEQYF
v_call: TRBV2
d_call: -
j_call: TRBJ2-7
clone_size: -

cdr3_nt: TGTGCCAGCAGCTTTTCGACAGGGAGCTATGGCTACACCTTC
cdr3_aa: CASSFSTGSYGYTF
v_call: TRBV7-2
d_call: TRBD1
j_call: TRBJ1-2
clone_size: -

cdr3_nt: TGCGCCAGCAGCTTGGTGGGAACCAACTGGGATACGCAGTATTTT
cdr3_aa: CASSLVGTNWDTQYF
v_call: TRBV5-1
d_call: -
j_call: TRBJ2-3
clone_size: many

cdr3_nt: TGCGCCAGCAGCATCAGGGGTTGGAATGAGCAGTTCTTC
cdr3_aa: CASSIRGWNEQFF
v_call: TRBV5-1
d_call: -
j_call: TRBJ2-1
clone_size: many

cdr3_nt: TGTGCCAGCAGTTTCCCTAGCGGGAGGTACGAGCAGTACTTC
cdr3_aa: CASSFPSGRYEQYF
v_call: TRBV12-3/TRBV12-4
d_call: TRBD2
j_call: TRBJ2-7
clone_size: -

cdr3_nt: TGTGCCAGCAGCTCCTACAGGGGGCACACCGGGGAGCTGTTTTTT
cdr3_aa: CASSSYRGHTGELFF
v_call: TRBV7-3
d_call: TRBD1
j_call: TRBJ2-2
clone_size: -

cdr3_nt: TGCGCCAGCAGCTTTAGGACAGATACGCAGTATTTT
cdr3_aa: CASSFRTDTQYF
v_call: TRBV5-1
d_call: -
j_call: TRBJ2-3
clone_size: many

cdr3_nt: TGCGCCAGCAGCCAAGAGCGAGGACACGAGCAGTACTTC
cdr3_aa: CASSQERGHEQYF
v_call: TRBV4-1
d_call: -
j_call: TRBJ2-7
clone_size: -

cdr3_nt: TGCGCCAGCAGCTCCCCAAACACTGAAGCTTTCTTT
cdr3_aa: CASSSPNTEAFF
v_call: TRBV5-1
d_call: -
j_call: TRBJ1-1
clone_size: many

cdr3_nt: TGTGCCAGCAGCTTAGCGGGGGGCTTCCAAGAGACCCAGTACTTC
cdr3_aa: CASSLAGGFQETQYF
v_call: TRBV7-8
d_call: -
j_call: TRBJ2-5
clone_size: few

cdr3_nt: TGTGCCACCAGCAGCGTACGACTAGCGGCCCCCGGGGAGCTGTTTTTT
cdr3_aa: CATSSVRLAAPGELFF
v_call: TRBV15
d_call: TRBD2
j_call: TRBJ2-2
clone_size: -

cdr3_nt: TGCGCCAGCAGCCAAGACGGGAAGGGGTCCCCTTCAGGTGGGGCCAACGTCCTGACTTTC
cdr3_aa: CASSQDGKGSPSGGANVLTF
v_call: TRBV4-1
d_call: -
j_call: TRBJ2-6
clone_size: many

cdr3_nt: TGTGCCAGCAGCCTACTTCCGGGACTAGCGGGAGTGAGCACAGATACGCAGTATTTT
cdr3_aa: CASSLLPGLAGVSTDTQYF
v_call: TRBV7-6
d_call: TRBD2
j_call: TRBJ2-3
clone_size: few

cdr3_nt: TGTGCCAGCAGTTTAGTCGAAGGGGACATTCAGTACTTC
cdr3_aa: CASSLVEGDIQYF
v_call: TRBV12-3/TRBV12-4
d_call: -
j_call: TRBJ2-4
clone_size: -

cdr3_nt: TGTGCCAGCCACAATCTGGGGGGAGAGACCCAGTACTTC
cdr3_aa: CASHNLGGETQYF
v_call: TRBV12-3/TRBV12-4
d_call: -
j_call: TRBJ2-5
clone_size: few

cdr3_nt: TGTGCCAGCAGTTCCGGACAGGGGCCCTATGGCTACACCTTC
cdr3_aa: CASSSGQGPYGYTF
v_call: TRBV6-5
d_call: TRBD1
j_call: TRBJ1-2
clone_size: few